Following are 5 T cell receptor beta chains from one sample sequenced in a study of cytomegalovirus exposure and HLA in healthy donors. In the PCR, 60 Vbeta and 13 Jbeta primers were used. Assay: immunoSEQ multiplex PCR; the TCRdb copy retains only in-frame clones and omits some. The data show 60,000 to 70,000 clones, roughly 80% seen once. Sequenced: PBMCs. The receptors shown here come from a woman in her twenties or thirties in good health and CMV-seronegative.

V usage is TRBV19 and J usage is TRBJ1-1; D unclear. The germline V gene has CDR1 LNHDA and CDR2 SQIVND (reference sequence). V was trimmed by 8 bases and J by 5 bases, leaving 15 bases between them. CDR3 length: 13 residues. The DNA of the CDR3 is TGTGCCAGTTGGTGGGCCCCTGGGACTGAAGCTTTCTTT. This sequence encodes CASWWAPGTEAFF.

The gene calls are TRBV19 and TRBJ2-2; weak D call: TRBD2 (6 bases). Trimming cost V 6 bases and J 5 bases, with 16 bases left between them. This CDR3 spans 15 amino acids. Germline V gene sequence: CDR1 LNHDA, CDR2 SQIVND (reference sequence). Here the CDR3 reads CASRTDWAGTGELFF. The CDR3 nucleotides are TGTGCCAGTAGAACCGATTGGGCGGGGACCGGGGAGCTGTTTTTT.

J is TRBJ1-1 and V is TRBV1. TRBV1 is reported as a pseudogene. There are 13 residues in the CDR3. Here the CDR3 DNA reads TGCACCAGCACCCCAGGGAGGGACACTGAAGCTTTCTTT. Its translation: CTSTPGRDTEAFF.

The chain uses TRBV7-2 and TRBJ2-7, with D possibly matching TRBD2 (5 bases). Germline V lookup: CDR1 SGHTA, CDR2 FQGNSA. The CDR3 is 14 amino acids. With 1 base removed from V and 6 bases from J, the gap between germline ends came to 13 bases. CDR3 sequence: CASSLEGTEGEQYF. CDR3 DNA: TGTGCCAGCAGCTTAGAGGGCACTGAGGGCGAGCAGTACTTC.

This chain uses TRBV7-9 with TRBJ1-6; no reliable D call. V lost 2 bases and J lost 9, with 14 bases in between. The germline V gene has CDR1 SEHNR and CDR2 FQNEAQ (reference sequence). The CDR3 is made up of 15 amino acids. The CDR3 protein is CASSLFEGLISPLHF. The CDR3 DNA reads as TGTGCCAGCAGCTTATTTGAGGGTTTGATTTCACCCCTCCACTTT. Looking up the rest from reference TRBV7-9 and TRBJ1-6 gives the full variable domain: DTGVSQNPRHKITKRGQNVTFRCDPISEHNRLYWYRQTLGQGPEFLTYFQNEAQLEKSRLLSDRFSAERPKGSFSTLEIQRTEQGDSAMYLCASSLFEGLISPLHFGNGTRLTVT.